This TCR beta chain originates from a study of CD8 T cells in ankylosing spondylitis. Study results and limitations: Reports say disease-linked clones showed up significantly more in matched ankylosing spondylitis synovial fluid. Existing reports had already noted some motif variants in reactive arthritis synovial fluid and blood. What appeared characteristic of ankylosing spondylitis blood was a TCR beta motif of eight highly homologous variants.

This clonotype was recorded many times. Its cognate antigen is unknown. The CDR3 is 16 amino acids. The germline V gene has CDR1 SGHRS and CDR2 YFSETQ. V shed 0 bases, J shed 4 bases, and the junction held 6 bases outside the gene matches. In making TCR beta libraries, quantitative 5'-RACE with molecular barcodes was used. TCRdb reprocessed the 5' RACE reads with MiXCR, giving one entry per CDR3 protein. This repertoire shows around 160,000 distinct CDR3 sequences, around 10% found once; its top ten account for 25% to 35%. Source material: blood, either unsorted or a sorted T cell fraction (not recorded which). V usage is TRBV5-1 and J usage is TRBJ1-4; TRBD1 matches at 7 bases. The sequence came from a male donor with ankylosing spondylitis or in good health (not recorded which). The CDR3 DNA is TGCGCCAGCAGCTTGGCCCCGGGGGACAGTAATGAAAAACTGTTTTTT. It yields the protein CASSLAPGDSNEKLFF. Using reference TRBV5-1 and TRBJ1-4 for the parts outside the CDR3, the full variable domain is KAGVTQTPRYLIKTRGQQVTLSCSPISGHRSVSWYQQTPGQGLQFLFEYFSETQRNKGNFPGRFSGRQFSNSRSEMNVSTLELGDSALYLCASSLAPGDSNEKLFFGSGTQLSVL.